Listed below are T cell receptor beta chains from one sample, sequenced in a study of cytomegalovirus exposure and HLA in healthy donors. Clones were sequenced by immunoSEQ multiplex PCR, and TCRdb holds only the in-frame ones, with some missing. This sample has 55,000 to 80,000 clones; roughly 74% occur once, and the top ten carry around 25%. Sequences were obtained from PBMCs. Receptor source: a woman between 40 and 50 years old in good health and CMV-seropositive. The CDR3 runs from the conserved cysteine through the conserved F or W.

V: TRBV11-2
CDR3: CASSPTTAYEQYF

V: TRBV7-9
CDR3: CSSSLQEGNTIYF

V: TRBV29-1
CDR3: CSVADRGTEAFF

V: TRBV7-2
CDR3: CASSPRGQGAGNTIYF

V: TRBV5-1
CDR3: CASSFNQGLGNTIYF

V: TRBV2
CDR3: CASRDRVPYEQYF

V: TRBV5-1
CDR3: CASSLGQGEAFF

V: TRBV5-1
CDR3: CASSILTSGDTGELFF

V: TRBV5-5
CDR3: CASSLYDRSATEAFF

V: TRBV4-3
CDR3: CASSQDRGNQPQHF

V: TRBV27
CDR3: CASSRRDRTYEQYF